What follows is one T cell receptor beta chain and its context. The clone's antigen remains unknown. Qualities for individual bases were not recorded, and no much larger clone is one base off. Expansion of CD8+CD57+ cells had been shown by flow cytometry in the patients chosen for sequencing. Every patient had a diagnosis of severe acquired aplastic anemia based on International Study of Aplastic Anemia and Agranulocytosis and Camitta criteria. No patient had received any therapy when blood was sampled. In this study, sorted CD4+ and CD8+ T cells from the blood of healthy subjects and of severe aplastic anemia patients had their TCR repertoires deep-sequenced. Patients were enrolled in the USA under clinicaltrials.gov protocols 00001620, 01623167, 00001397, 00071045, 00081523 and 00961064. Ficoll-Paque density gradient centrifugation was used to isolate peripheral blood mononuclear cells. Before DNA was extracted, CD4+ and CD8+ T cells were sorted using either FACS or magnetic beads.

Profiling of TCR beta VDJ combinations and CDR3 sequences used genomic DNA as the template. TCR repertoire sequencing was run on an Illumina HiSeq 2000. Per the source publication's procedure: TRBV/TRBJ rearrangement plots, CDR3 size and DJ length profiles, and Simpson's diversity index were used to assess repertoires. Whichever DNA sequence was most abundant in the deep sequencing data was defined as the immunodominant clone. CDR3 amino acid sequences were screened for sharing across subjects and compared with published repertoires and the VDJdb database. TCRdb trimmed the raw reads at Q25, called clones with MiXCR and kept productive beta chains. Each entry merges the rows of one CDR3 protein and shows their most common DNA and genes. TCRdb, not the authors, supplied the V and J calls. For this sample the table gives about 160,000 distinct CDR3 sequences, of which 70% to 75% were detected only once. Together, the top ten hold approximately 50% of the sample.

The data stem from a study of CD8+CD57+ T cells in acquired aplastic anemia (dated by TCRdb to between 2017 and 2018). Regarding the complete study: On average, sorted CD4+ and CD8+ cells yielded approximately 3 ug of extracted DNA, with a range of 0.2 to 27.4 ug. A CD8+CD57+ expansion meant a frequency higher than the mean frequency seen in healthy subjects.

What the work shows at the level of the full study, not this receptor alone: Although 25 to 30 CD8+ CDR3 sequences were shared by patients and controls, these sequences appeared highly expressed in patients and within the immunodominant clones of patients. Between patients and healthy controls, no significant difference in CD8+ Simpson's diversity was found (P=0.060).

Sequencing was done on a sample of sorted CD4+, CD8+, or CD8+CD57+ T cells (not recorded which) from PBMCs. This sequence was found in a human donor with aplastic anemia.

CDR3 sequence: CASRWGGLEQYF. The DNA sequence is TGCGCCAGCAGGTGGGGGGGGCTCGAGCAGTACTTC. The rearranged segments are TRBV5-1 and TRBJ2-7; tentative D gene TRBD2, with 7 bases matching. The CDR3, from cysteine to phenylalanine, totals 12 residues. Only the CDR3 part of the read is kept: 36 bases, read in frame from the first base. CDR1 SGHRS and CDR2 YFSETQ are derived from the germline V gene. V is shortened by 5 bases, J by 6 bases, and the region joining them spans 12 bases.